This T cell receptor (beta chain) is from a study of regulatory T cells in long-lasting Graves disease (dated by TCRdb to the early 2020s). In terms of the full investigation: Persistent Graves' disease meant more than 5 years of antithyroid drug treatment with TSH receptor autoantibodies that stayed positive. Antithyroid drugs had been taken for approximately 9.5 years on average by persistent Graves' disease patients in the clinical cohort. A total of 35 or so samples were covered by TCR sequencing, comprising 13 persistent and 20 newly diagnosed Graves' disease patients. The study was registered as a clinical trial and conducted in China. Persistent Graves' disease patients were compared with newly diagnosed Graves' disease patients by peripheral blood TCR sequencing and RNA sequencing.

Library prep was done by multiplex PCR. The instrument given in TCRdb is Illumina HiSeq 4000. CDR3 regions were amplified by Arm-PCR with iRepertoire HTBI primers to construct TCR beta libraries. PCR products were gel purified before sequencing. The authors processed their data as follows. A total of 62 TRBV and approximately 13 TRBJ segments were identified across samples and were used for gene usage analysis of CDR3 amino acid clonotypes. Filtered high-quality paired reads were merged into contigs using COPE and FqMerger. BLAST was used to align contigs to the IMGT TRBV, TRBD and TRBJ reference genes, and CDR3 was defined following IMGT. Clonotypes above 0.1% frequency were classified as highly expanded clones. Shannon entropy served as the measure of repertoire diversity, while the Gini coefficient captured V-J evenness. Public clonotypes were defined as clonotypes shared by more than one individual. TCRdb trimmed public reads at Q25 via fastp, called clones via MiXCR and kept in-frame beta chains. All rows with the same CDR3 protein become a single entry with the most common DNA and genes. These V and J calls rely on TCRdb rather than the paper's analysis. This sample holds some 450,000 distinct CDR3 sequences; about a quarter were observed only once. Clones ranked in the top ten supply approximately 28% of the sample.

From a lookup of the germline V gene (reference sequence), CDR1 and CDR2 are SGHKS and YYEKEE. The CDR3 covers 14 residues, taking in both the cysteine and the phenylalanine. Here the CDR3 DNA is all that survives: 42 bases in frame from base 1. Trimming removed 6 bases from V and 6 bases from J, leaving 16 bases between the germline ends. This clonotype was counted only a few times. The target of this receptor is not known. Per-base quality was not reported, and no clone a single base away is much larger than it. Results and caveats for the whole study, not just this receptor: Sequencing and analysis were limited to the TCR beta chain. Persistent disease showed preferential use of TRBV28, TRBJ1-2 and TRBJ2-5, whereas newly diagnosed disease favored TRBV20-1 and TRBJ2-1. Patients with persistent disease shared more public clonotypes (around 2,700) than newly diagnosed patients did (approximately 970). As a limitation, the authors acknowledged that the small sample size may reduce accuracy. The study examined only peripheral blood because the primary lesion, thyroid tissue, could not be accessed. Compared with newly diagnosed patients, persistent Graves' disease patients had lower TCR Shannon entropy and fewer highly expanded clones, which suggests clonal expansion.

Read against the paper, the sample's time point label means: persistent/refractory GD, antithyroid drugs over 5 years with positive TRAb. For both TCR sequencing and RNA sequencing, RNA was extracted from PBMCs in TRIzol. Graves' disease was diagnosed according to American Thyroid Association guidelines. The patients came from an endocrinology department in Xi'an, China. Each patient gave about 10 milliliters of peripheral blood, collected in an EDTA anticoagulant tube. Ficoll Paque Plus density gradient separation was used to isolate PBMCs, and no further T cell sorting was performed. RNA quality was checked with an Agilent 2100 Bioanalyzer and agarose gel, and concentration with a NanoDrop 2000.

The chain employs TRBV5-5 and TRBJ2-4; no D gene is confidently identified. The starting material was peripheral blood mononuclear cells (PBMCs), obtained when the disease was refractory, from a patient treated with antithyroid drugs. The TCR was taken from a female donor with Graves disease. CDR3 protein: CASTSLGLGNIQYF. In nucleotide form, the sequence is TGTGCCAGCACCTCACTTGGGCTAGGAAACATTCAGTACTTC.